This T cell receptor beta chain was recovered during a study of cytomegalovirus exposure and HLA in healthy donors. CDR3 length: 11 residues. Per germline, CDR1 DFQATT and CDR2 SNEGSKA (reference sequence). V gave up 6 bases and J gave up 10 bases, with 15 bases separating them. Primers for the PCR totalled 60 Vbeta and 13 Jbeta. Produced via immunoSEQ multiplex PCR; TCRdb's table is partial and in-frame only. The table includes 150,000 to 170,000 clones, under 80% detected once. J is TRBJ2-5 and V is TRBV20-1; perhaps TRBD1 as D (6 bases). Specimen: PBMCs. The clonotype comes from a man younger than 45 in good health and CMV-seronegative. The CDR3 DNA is TGCAGTGCACCGGGACAATGGATCCAGTACTTC. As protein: CSAPGQWIQYF.